This TCR beta chain came from a study of CXCR4 blockade with PD-1 therapy in pancreatic cancer. Findings and limits, study-wide: Survival did not correlate with tumor clonality, which averaged roughly 0.15 versus 0.05.

As concerns this clone: Antigen unknown.

No neoadjuvant therapy was given before resection to the patients supplying these archived tumor blocks. Here immunoSEQ multiplex PCR was the method, and the copy in TCRdb shows in-frame clones only, minus some. The sample has thousands of clones, 50% seen once. The sequencing sample was made of tumor tissue. The sequence was collected from a human donor with pancreatic ductal adenocarcinoma.

CDR3 nucleotide sequence: TGTGCCAGCAGCCGGCTACAGAGGTACGAGCAGTACTTC. Its translation: CASSRLQRYEQYF. This sequence joins TRBV14 and TRBJ2-7; D not certain. Germline V lookup: CDR1 SGHDN, CDR2 FVKESK. The CDR3 loop spans 13 amino acids. V gave up 4 bases and J gave up 4 bases, with 11 bases separating them.